This T cell receptor beta chain was captured by sequencing in a study of shared clonotypes between healthy human individuals. Losses at the gene ends were 5 bases for V and 6 bases for J; bases not matched to a gene: 11. In germline, CDR1 is MNHNS, CDR2 SASEGT. The CDR3 is 15 amino acids. Libraries were prepared by immunoSEQ multiplex PCR; TCRdb keeps only in-frame clonotypes and omits some of them. Here the sample spans roughly 680,000 clones, around 70% being singletons. The TCR was taken from a woman aged 30 to 39 in good health. The sample was memory CD4+ T cells sorted from blood. Subset here: CD45RA-negative fraction. The chain couples TRBV6-1 to TRBJ2-7, with 9 bases identical to TRBD2. The CDR3 DNA follows: TGTGCCAGCAGTTCCGGGACTAGCAAGAGGGGCGAGCAGTACTTC. Its translation is CASSSGTSKRGEQYF.